This TCR beta chain was profiled in a study of OX40 agonist ivuxolimab in advanced cancers. Study context: The study enrolled dose-escalation patients with hepatocellular carcinoma, melanoma, renal cell or head and neck cancer. Study-wide findings and caveats: Low normalized T-cell clonal expansion also characterized some of the nonresponders. Not determined was the antigen specificity of the expanded peripheral T cells.

The table came from immunoSEQ multiplex PCR; TCRdb's copy has only in-frame clones and leaves some out. The sample consists of 90,000 to 150,000 clones, 75% to 90% of them appearing once. Points on this clone: What it recognizes is unknown.

Per germline, CDR1 SGHTA and CDR2 FQGNSA. V gave up 1 base and J gave up 6 bases; unmatched junction bases: 8. This CDR3 region has 16 residues. This chain joins TRBV7-2 and TRBJ2-3; 9 bases match TRBD2. The sequence was collected from an adult with an advanced solid tumor such as melanoma, head and neck, liver or kidney cancer. Specimen: CD4+ or CD8+ T cells sorted from blood, collected in a trial of the OX40 agonist ivuxolimab. The CDR3 DNA reads as TGTGCCAGCAGCTTAGAAGGCGGGGGGGCCAGCGATACGCAGTATTTT. As protein: CASSLEGGGASDTQYF.